What follows are 20 T cell receptor beta chains derived from one specimen sequenced in a study of shared clonotypes between healthy human individuals. Generated by immunoSEQ multiplex PCR, the TCRdb table keeps only in-frame clones and is missing some. Here the sample spans approximately 1.1 million clones, approximately 80% being singletons. Sequenced input: memory CD4+ T cells from PBMCs. Subset denoted: CD45RA-negative fraction. The source of these receptors is a man aged 18 to 30 in good health. Some clones in this sample may be carry-over from other donors' samples.

V gene TRBV2 combines with J gene TRBJ2-2, with 8 bases aligning to TRBD2. The CDR3 covers 15 residues. The germline V gene encodes CDR1 SNHLY and CDR2 FYNNEI. Germline trimming cut 7 bases from V and 3 bases from J; bases unmatched to any gene: 7. Here the CDR3 DNA reads TGTGCCAGCACTACGGGAGGGCCCTACACCGGGGAGCTGTTTTTT. This codes for CASTTGGPYTGELFF.

The chain joins TRBV25-1 to TRBJ2-7; 16 nucleotides line up with TRBD2. This CDR3 has 18 residues. V lost 5 bases to trimming and J lost 3 bases; unmatched junction nucleotides: 10. CDR1 and CDR2 from the germline V gene are MGHDK and SYGVNS. This CDR3 reads CASSPTGTSGRVLYEQYF. CDR3 in DNA: TGTGCCAGCAGTCCAACGGGGACTAGCGGGAGGGTGCTCTACGAGCAGTACTTC.

This chain connects TRBV30 to TRBJ1-4; D gene ambiguous. The germline CDR1 and CDR2 sequences are GTSNPN and SVGIG (reference sequence). This CDR3 comprises 13 residues. Trimming stripped 1 base from V and 4 bases from J, with 7 bases between. The CDR3: CAWSAGSNEKLFF. The CDR3 DNA reads TGTGCCTGGAGTGCGGGGAGTAATGAAAAACTGTTTTTT.

J is TRBJ1-5 and V is TRBV4-2, with 9 bases aligning to TRBD1. This CDR3 has 17 amino acids. The V and J ends lost 4 bases and 0 bases, in that order; junction bases with no gene match: 7. The germline CDR1 and CDR2 sequences are LGHNA and YNFKEQ. The CDR3 spells CASSRGQGRGSNQPQHF. CDR3 DNA sequence: TGTGCCAGCAGCCGGGGACAGGGTAGAGGTAGCAATCAGCCCCAGCATTTT.

This clone was counted a few times. The CDR3: CRGGRGTEAFF. The CDR3 nucleotides are TGCAGGGGGGGTCGAGGCACTGAAGCTTTCTTT. The chain carries TRBV20-1 and TRBJ1-1, with a tentative D call TRBD1 (5 bases). This CDR3 spans 11 amino acids. CDR1 and CDR2 from the germline V gene are DFQATT and SNEGSKA (reference sequence).

The genes are TRBV19 and TRBJ2-1, with D maybe TRBD1 (5 bases). The ends were cut back, 1 base at V and 9 bases at J, with 16 bases in the middle. CDR3 length: 15 residues. Germline-derived CDR1 and CDR2 are LNHDA and SQIVND (reference sequence). The DNA for the CDR3 is TGTGCCAGTAGTATAGTCTCGTCAGGGTACGGTGAGCAGTTCTTC. Translated, it gives CASSIVSSGYGEQFF.

This CDR3 reads CASSKVVGASGRASVNEQFF. DNA for the CDR3: TGTGCCAGCAGCAAAGTGGTGGGGGCTAGCGGGAGGGCCTCGGTTAATGAGCAGTTCTTC. This sequence joins TRBV21-1 and TRBJ2-1; the table gives TRBD2 as D, unverified against the DNA. TRBV21-1 is reported as a pseudogene. The CDR3 covers 20 residues.

The CDR3 is CASSWGDRGLGTQYF. DNA of the CDR3: TGTGCCAGCAGTTGGGGGGACAGGGGGCTCGGGACCCAGTACTTC. The rearrangement joins TRBV28 to TRBJ2-5, with 12 positions matching TRBD1. The CDR3 has 15 residues. Germline V CDR1 and CDR2: MDHEN, SYDVKM. The V and J ends lost 4 bases and 7 bases, in that order; junction bases with no gene match: 7.

The CDR3 sequence is CATRGASYEQYF. In DNA, the CDR3 is TGTGCCACTCGGGGGGCCTCCTACGAGCAGTACTTC. V is TRBV28 and J is TRBJ2-7, with D tentatively TRBD2 (7 bases). Germline V CDR1 and CDR2: MDHEN, SYDVKM. V lost 10 bases and J lost 0, with 10 bases in between. The CDR3 runs 12 residues. The full variable domain, rest sourced from reference TRBV28 and TRBJ2-7, is DVKVTQSSRYLVKRTGEKVFLECVQDMDHENMFWYRQDPGLGLRLIYFSYDVKMKEKGDIPEGYSVSREKKERFSLILESASTNQTSMYLCATRGASYEQYFGPGTRLTVT.

As to this clone: A far larger clone is one base from this, pointing to a likely read error. At the DNA level, this CDR3 is encoded by other sequences in the same sample as well. J is TRBJ2-7 and V is TRBV11-2; D gene ambiguous. V lost 1 base to trimming and J lost 8 bases, with 21 bases between them. The germline CDR1 and CDR2 sequences are SGHAT and FQNNGV. CDR3 length: 16 amino acids. The CDR3 loop is CASSLVFGDPSPKQYF. In DNA, the CDR3 is TGTGCCAGCAGCTTAGTATTCGGAGACCCGTCCCCGAAGCAGTACTTC.

The genes are TRBV7-8 and TRBJ2-5, with TRBD2 identical over 14 bases. Germline V gives CDR1 SGHVS, CDR2 FQNEAQ. With 5 bases clipped from V and 2 bases from J, the junction kept 1 base outside the gene matches. CDR3 length: 15 amino acids. CDR3 in DNA: TGTGCCAGCAGCCGGACTAGCGGGAGGCAAGAGACCCAGTACTTC. This sequence encodes CASSRTSGRQETQYF.

The J gene is TRBJ2-1, the V gene TRBV18; 8 nucleotides align to TRBD1. With V trimmed by 3 bases and J by 5 bases, 9 bases remained unmatched. CDR3 length equals 16 residues. The germline V gene encodes CDR1 KGHSH and CDR2 LQKENI. The CDR3 DNA sequence: TGTGCCAGCTCACCCGGACAGGGCCGGTTGGACAATGAGCAGTTCTTC. This gives the protein CASSPGQGRLDNEQFF.

The chain couples TRBV14 to TRBJ2-5; D may be TRBD2 (7 bases). Trimming took 2 bases from V and 2 from J, leaving 18 bases between them. This CDR3 has 17 residues. The germline gives CDR1 SGHDN, CDR2 FVKESK. The CDR3 nucleotides are TGTGCCAGCAGCCAAAGGTGGGGGGGCAGCAGACAAGAGACCCAGTACTTC. Amino acids: CASSQRWGGSRQETQYF.

This chain joins TRBV7-9 and TRBJ2-3, with 7 bases that match TRBD1. V was clipped by 3 bases and J by 5 bases; unmatched bases: 2. The germline CDR1 and CDR2 sequences are SEHNR and FQNEAQ (reference sequence). CDR3 length: 13 residues. CDR3 sequence reads: CASSFTGEDTQYF. The CDR3 DNA follows: TGTGCCAGCAGCTTTACAGGGGAAGATACGCAGTATTTT.

The rearrangement uses TRBV6-1 and TRBJ2-7; D is uncertain. The CDR3 consists of 18 residues. V lost 4 bases and J 0 bases, leaving 22 bases between the germline ends. The germline CDR1 and CDR2 sequences are MNHNS and SASEGT. CDR3 in amino acids: CASSVALQRTTRSYEQYF. The CDR3 region has the DNA TGTGCCAGCAGTGTCGCCCTTCAACGGACGACTCGCTCCTACGAGCAGTACTTC.

CDR3 protein: CASSIVWGQETQYF. In nucleotides, the CDR3 is TGTGCCAGTAGTATAGTTTGGGGTCAAGAGACCCAGTACTTC. V usage is TRBV19 and J usage is TRBJ2-5; D is ambiguous. Per germline, CDR1 LNHDA and CDR2 SQIVND (reference sequence). V lost 1 base to trimming and J lost 2 bases, with 8 bases between them. The CDR3 has 14 residues.

The gene calls are TRBV18 and TRBJ2-7, with a possible D match to TRBD1 (6 bases). V was cut by 2 bases and J by 2 bases, with 10 bases left in between. Germline values: CDR1 KGHSH, CDR2 LQKENI. This CDR3 comprises 14 residues. In nucleotides, the CDR3 is TGTGCCAGCTCACCAAACAGGGCTCCCTACGAGCAGTACTTC. Its translation is CASSPNRAPYEQYF.

The V call is TRBV7-2, the J call TRBJ1-5, with D possibly being TRBD1 (5 bases). The germline V gene has CDR1 SGHTA and CDR2 FQGNSA. The CDR3 runs to 15 residues. V gave up 1 base and J gave up 3 bases, with 10 bases separating them. CDR3 residues: CASSLGRQHNQPQHF. The CDR3 DNA reads as TGTGCCAGCAGCTTAGGGAGACAGCACAATCAGCCCCAGCATTTT.

Details on this clone: Other DNA sequences in the sample encode the same CDR3. The chain combines TRBV28 with TRBJ2-1; maybe TRBD2 (5 bases). Deletions cut 7 bases from V and 1 base from J, with 8 bases between. The CDR3 is made up of 13 amino acids. Germline V CDR1 and CDR2: MDHEN, SYDVKM. The CDR3 nucleotides are TGTGCCAGCATCCGGGGATCCTACAATGAGCAGTTCTTC. Translation gives CASIRGSYNEQFF. Looking up the rest from reference TRBV28 and TRBJ2-1 gives the full variable domain: DVKVTQSSRYLVKRTGEKVFLECVQDMDHENMFWYRQDPGLGLRLIYFSYDVKMKEKGDIPEGYSVSREKKERFSLILESASTNQTSMYLCASIRGSYNEQFFGPGTRLTVL.

The chain links TRBV27 to TRBJ1-2, with D possibly being TRBD1 (6 bases). Trimming removed 10 bases from V and 7 bases from J, with 22 bases in between. Per the germline V gene, CDR1 is MNHEY and CDR2 is SMNVEV (reference sequence). The CDR3 is made up of 14 amino acids. CDR3 region: CAILPGGGYGGYTF. The CDR3, as DNA: TGTGCCATCTTACCGGGAGGGGGGTATGGTGGCTACACCTTC.